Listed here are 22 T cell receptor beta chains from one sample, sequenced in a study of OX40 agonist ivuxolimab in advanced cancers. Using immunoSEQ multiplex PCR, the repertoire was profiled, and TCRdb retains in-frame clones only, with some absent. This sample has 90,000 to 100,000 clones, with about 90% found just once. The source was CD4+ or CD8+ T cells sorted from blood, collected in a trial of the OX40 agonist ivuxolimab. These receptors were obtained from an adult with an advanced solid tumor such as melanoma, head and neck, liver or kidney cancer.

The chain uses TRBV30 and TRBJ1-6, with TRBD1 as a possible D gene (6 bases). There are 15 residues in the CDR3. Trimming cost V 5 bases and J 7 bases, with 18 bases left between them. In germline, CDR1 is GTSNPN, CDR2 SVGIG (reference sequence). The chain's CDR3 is CAWQTGGGRNSPLHF. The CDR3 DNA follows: TGTGCCTGGCAAACCGGGGGCGGGCGGAATTCACCCCTCCACTTT.

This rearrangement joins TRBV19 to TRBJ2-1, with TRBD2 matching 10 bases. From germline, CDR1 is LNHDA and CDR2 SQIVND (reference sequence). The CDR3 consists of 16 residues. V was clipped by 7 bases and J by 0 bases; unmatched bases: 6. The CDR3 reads CASNGQREGSYNEQFF. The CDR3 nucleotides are TGTGCCAGTAATGGTCAGCGGGAGGGCTCCTACAATGAGCAGTTCTTC. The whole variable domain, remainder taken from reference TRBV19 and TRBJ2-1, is DGGITQSPKYLFRKEGQNVTLSCEQNLNHDAMYWYRQDPGQGLRLIYYSQIVNDFQKGDIAEGYSVSREKKESFPLTVTSAQKNPTAFYLCASNGQREGSYNEQFFGPGTRLTVL.

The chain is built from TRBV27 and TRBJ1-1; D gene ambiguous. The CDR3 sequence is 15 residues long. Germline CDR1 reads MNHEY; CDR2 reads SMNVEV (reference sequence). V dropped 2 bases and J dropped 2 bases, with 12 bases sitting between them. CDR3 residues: CASSLGRSTNTEAFF. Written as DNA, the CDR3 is TGTGCCAGCAGTTTAGGGCGGAGCACCAACACTGAAGCTTTCTTT.

CDR3 DNA: TGTGCCAGCAGCTCCAAGACCGGGACAGGGAATCGCTACGAGCAGTACTTC. It is translated as CASSSKTGTGNRYEQYF. The V gene is TRBV11-3, the J gene TRBJ2-7; 9 positions agree with TRBD1. V dropped 4 bases and J dropped 3; count of bases not matched to a gene: 13. Germline CDR1 reads SGHNT; CDR2 reads YENEEA. The CDR3 is 17 residues long.

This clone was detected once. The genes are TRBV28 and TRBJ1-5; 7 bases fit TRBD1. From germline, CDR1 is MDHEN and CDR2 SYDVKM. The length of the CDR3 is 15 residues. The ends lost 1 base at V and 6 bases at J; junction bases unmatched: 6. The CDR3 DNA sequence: TGTGCCAGCAGTTTATCCCAACAGGGGAGTCAGCCCCAGCATTTT. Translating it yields CASSLSQQGSQPQHF.

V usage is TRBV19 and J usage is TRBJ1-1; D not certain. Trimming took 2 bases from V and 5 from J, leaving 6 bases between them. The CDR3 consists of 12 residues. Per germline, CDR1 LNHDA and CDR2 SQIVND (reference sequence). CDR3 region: CASSIRVTEAFF. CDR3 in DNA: TGTGCCAGTAGTATACGGGTGACTGAAGCTTTCTTT.

Here the CDR3 reads CASSQTGLAADEQFF. The CDR3 DNA is TGTGCCAGCAGCCAAACGGGACTAGCGGCGGATGAGCAGTTCTTC. The V call is TRBV14, the J call TRBJ2-1; 11 bases align to TRBD2. V lost 2 bases, J lost 8 bases, and 5 bases stayed unmatched. Germline-derived CDR1 and CDR2 are SGHDN and FVKESK. CDR3 size: 15 residues. Combining the CDR3 with reference TRBV14 and TRBJ2-1 gives the whole variable domain EAGVTQFPSHSVIEKGQTVTLRCDPISGHDNLYWYRRVMGKEIKFLLHFVKESKQDESGMPNNRFLAERTGGTYSTLKVQPAELEDSGVYFCASSQTGLAADEQFFGPGTRLTVL.

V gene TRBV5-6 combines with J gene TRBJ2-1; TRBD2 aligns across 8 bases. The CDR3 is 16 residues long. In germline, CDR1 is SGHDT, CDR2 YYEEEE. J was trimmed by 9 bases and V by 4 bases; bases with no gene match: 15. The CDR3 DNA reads TGTGCCAGCAGCCGCGCCGGGGGGGCTTTCCCCGTTGAGCAGTTCTTC. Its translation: CASSRAGGAFPVEQFF.

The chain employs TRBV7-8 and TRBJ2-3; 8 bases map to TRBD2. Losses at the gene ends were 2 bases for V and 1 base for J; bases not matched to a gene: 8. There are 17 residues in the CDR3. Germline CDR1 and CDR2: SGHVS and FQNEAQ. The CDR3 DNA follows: TGTGCCAGCAGCTTATTTCTGATGACTAGCGGCACAGATACGCAGTATTTT. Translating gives CASSLFLMTSGTDTQYF.

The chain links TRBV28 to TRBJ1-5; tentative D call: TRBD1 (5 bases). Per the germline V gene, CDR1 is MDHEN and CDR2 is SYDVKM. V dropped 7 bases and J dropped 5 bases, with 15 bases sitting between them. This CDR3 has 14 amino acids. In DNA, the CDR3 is TGTGCCAGCACCGGGGGGGGGTCCCATCAGCCCCAGCATTTT. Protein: CASTGGGSHQPQHF.

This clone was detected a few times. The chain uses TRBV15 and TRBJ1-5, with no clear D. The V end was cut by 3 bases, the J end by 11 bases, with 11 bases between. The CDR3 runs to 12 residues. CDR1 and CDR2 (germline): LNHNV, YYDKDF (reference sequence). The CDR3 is CATSSLREAQHF. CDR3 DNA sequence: TGTGCCACCAGCAGCTTACGAGAGGCCCAGCATTTT.

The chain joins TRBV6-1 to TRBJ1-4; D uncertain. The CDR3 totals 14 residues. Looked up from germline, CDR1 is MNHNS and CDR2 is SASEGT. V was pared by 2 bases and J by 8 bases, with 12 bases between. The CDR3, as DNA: TGTGCCAGCAGTGAAAATTGGGGTAGAGAAAAACTGTTTTTT. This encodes CASSENWGREKLFF.

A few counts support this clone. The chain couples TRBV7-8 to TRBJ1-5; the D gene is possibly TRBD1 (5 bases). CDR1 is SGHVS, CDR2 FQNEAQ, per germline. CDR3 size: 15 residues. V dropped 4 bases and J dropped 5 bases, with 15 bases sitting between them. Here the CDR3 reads CASSSEGTRDQPQHF. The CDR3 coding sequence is TGTGCCAGCAGCTCCGAAGGGACTCGAGATCAGCCCCAGCATTTT.

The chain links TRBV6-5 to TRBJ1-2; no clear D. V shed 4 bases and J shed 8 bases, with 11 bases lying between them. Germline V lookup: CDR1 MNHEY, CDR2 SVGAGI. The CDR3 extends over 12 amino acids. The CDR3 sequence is CASSSPPQGYTF. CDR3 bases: TGTGCCAGCAGTTCCCCCCCCCAGGGCTACACCTTC.

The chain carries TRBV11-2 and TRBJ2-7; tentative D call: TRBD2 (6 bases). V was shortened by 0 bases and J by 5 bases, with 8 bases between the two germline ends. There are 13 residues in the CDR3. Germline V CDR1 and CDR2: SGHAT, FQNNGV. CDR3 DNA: TGTGCCAGCAGCTTAGAGGGACTTGACGAGCAGTACTTC. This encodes CASSLEGLDEQYF.

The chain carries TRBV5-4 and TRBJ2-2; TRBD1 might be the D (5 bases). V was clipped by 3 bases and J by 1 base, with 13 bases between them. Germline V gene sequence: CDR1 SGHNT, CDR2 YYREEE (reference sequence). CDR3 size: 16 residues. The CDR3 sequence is CASSSIAGKNTGELFF. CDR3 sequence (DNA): TGTGCCAGCAGCTCCATTGCAGGGAAGAACACCGGGGAGCTGTTTTTT.

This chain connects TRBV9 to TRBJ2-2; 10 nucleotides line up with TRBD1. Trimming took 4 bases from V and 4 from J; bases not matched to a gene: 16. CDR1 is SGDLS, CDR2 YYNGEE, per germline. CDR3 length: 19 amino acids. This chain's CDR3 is CASSPRGGGTGAGTGELFF. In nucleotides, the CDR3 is TGTGCCAGCAGCCCCAGGGGGGGAGGGACAGGGGCTGGCACCGGGGAGCTGTTTTTT.

The CDR3 reads CASSRGLGNQPQHF. Written as DNA, the CDR3 is TGTGCCAGTAGTAGGGGGCTCGGGAATCAGCCCCAGCATTTT. The chain links TRBV19 to TRBJ1-5; TRBD1 is a possible D gene (6 bases). Germline loops: CDR1 LNHDA, CDR2 SQIVND (reference sequence). The CDR3 has 14 residues. V was trimmed by 4 bases and J by 4 bases, leaving 11 bases between them.

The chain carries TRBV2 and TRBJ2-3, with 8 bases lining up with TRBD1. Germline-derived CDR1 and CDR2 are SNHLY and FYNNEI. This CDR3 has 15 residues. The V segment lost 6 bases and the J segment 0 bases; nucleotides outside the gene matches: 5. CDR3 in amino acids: CASRGTGLSTDTQYF. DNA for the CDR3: TGTGCCAGCAGAGGGACAGGATTGAGCACAGATACGCAGTATTTT.

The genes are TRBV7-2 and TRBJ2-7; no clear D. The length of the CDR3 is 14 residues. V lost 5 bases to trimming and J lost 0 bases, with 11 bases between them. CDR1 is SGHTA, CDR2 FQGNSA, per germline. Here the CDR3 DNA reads TGTGCCAGCAGCCCAATGATGAGCTCCTACGAGCAGTACTTC. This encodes CASSPMMSSYEQYF.

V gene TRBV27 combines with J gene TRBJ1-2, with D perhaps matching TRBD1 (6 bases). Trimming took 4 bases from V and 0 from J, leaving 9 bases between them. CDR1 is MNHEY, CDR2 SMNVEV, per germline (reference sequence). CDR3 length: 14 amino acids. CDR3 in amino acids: CASSSRQANYGYTF. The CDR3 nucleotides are TGTGCCAGCAGTTCGAGACAGGCTAACTATGGCTACACCTTC.

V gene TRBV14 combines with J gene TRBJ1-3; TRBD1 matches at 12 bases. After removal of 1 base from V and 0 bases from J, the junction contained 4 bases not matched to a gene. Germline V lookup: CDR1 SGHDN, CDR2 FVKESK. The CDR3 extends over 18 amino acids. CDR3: CASSQARDRGLSGNTIYF. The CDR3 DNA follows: TGTGCCAGCAGCCAAGCTCGGGACAGGGGGCTCTCTGGAAACACCATATATTTT.